This section outlines one TCR beta chain sequence together with its context. The antigen is undetermined. A read error may produce the germline difference seen at one junction end. These data belong to a study of blood T cells in healthy people across ages. Across the study: About one barcoded beta molecule per two T cells was the capture yield of template switching.

The use of a sample-barcoded 5' primer and a J-beta primer mix characterized a second PCR of roughly 7 to 12 cycles. TCRdb processed the 5' RACE reads anew with MiXCR; each CDR3 protein has one entry. Of some 880,000 distinct CDR3 sequences listed, about 34% are singletons. The CDR3 is made up of 11 amino acids. Study outcomes and limitations: Samples with more naive T cells showed higher observed beta diversity.

The sample, about 9.2 milliliters of peripheral blood, was drawn from each donor. The chain combines TRBV12-3 or TRBV12-4 with TRBJ2-3; D remains ambiguous. This TCR was recovered from a man aged 18 to 35 in good health. Sequencing was carried out using blood. The CDR3 DNA sequence: TGTGCCAGCAGTAGAACAGATATGCAGTATTTT. Protein product: CASSRTDMQYF.